This entry is about one T cell receptor beta chain. The entry originates in a study of blood T cell repertoires in COVID-19. Study at large: In each case, the material was cDNA or gDNA derived from T cells, B-cell-depleted T cells, or PBMCs.

The CDR3 is 15 residues long. CDR1 is SGHTA and CDR2 is FQGNSA in the germline V gene. The junction had 15 bases not matched to a gene; V was cut back by 8 bases and J by 10 bases. The method was immunoSEQ multiplex PCR; TCRdb's version includes in-frame clones alone and lacks a portion of them. The top ten hold 2.4% of the sample, which has 90,000 to 120,000 clones, about 90% seen once. This sequence originates from a human donor in a cohort sampled during active COVID-19. V usage is TRBV7-2 and J usage is TRBJ1-1; 11 bases match TRBD1. The sequencing sample was made of peripheral blood. CDR3 DNA sequence: TGTGCCAGCGGTCCGGGACAGGGGGTCTCTTTGGGAGCTTTCTTT. Translating it yields CASGPGQGVSLGAFF. The entire variable domain, with the rest obtained from reference TRBV7-2 and TRBJ1-1, is as follows: GAGVSQSPSNKVTEKGKDVELRCDPISGHTALYWYRQSLGQGLEFLIYFQGNSAPDKSGLPSDRFSAERTGGSVSTLTIQRTQQEDSAVYLCASGPGQGVSLGAFFGQGTRLTVV.